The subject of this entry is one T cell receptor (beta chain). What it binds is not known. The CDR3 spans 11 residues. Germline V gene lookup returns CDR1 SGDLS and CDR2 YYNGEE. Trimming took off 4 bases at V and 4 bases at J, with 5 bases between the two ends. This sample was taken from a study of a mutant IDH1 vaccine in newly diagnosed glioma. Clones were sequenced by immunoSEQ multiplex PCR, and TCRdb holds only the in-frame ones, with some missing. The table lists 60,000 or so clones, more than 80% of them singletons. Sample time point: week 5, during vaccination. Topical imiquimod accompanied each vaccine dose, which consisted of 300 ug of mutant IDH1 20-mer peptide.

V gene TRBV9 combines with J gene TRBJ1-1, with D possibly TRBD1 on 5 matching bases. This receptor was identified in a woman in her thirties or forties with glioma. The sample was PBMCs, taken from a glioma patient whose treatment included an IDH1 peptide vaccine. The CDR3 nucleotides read TGTGCCAGCAGCAGGGGCACTGAAGCTTTCTTT. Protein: CASSRGTEAFF.